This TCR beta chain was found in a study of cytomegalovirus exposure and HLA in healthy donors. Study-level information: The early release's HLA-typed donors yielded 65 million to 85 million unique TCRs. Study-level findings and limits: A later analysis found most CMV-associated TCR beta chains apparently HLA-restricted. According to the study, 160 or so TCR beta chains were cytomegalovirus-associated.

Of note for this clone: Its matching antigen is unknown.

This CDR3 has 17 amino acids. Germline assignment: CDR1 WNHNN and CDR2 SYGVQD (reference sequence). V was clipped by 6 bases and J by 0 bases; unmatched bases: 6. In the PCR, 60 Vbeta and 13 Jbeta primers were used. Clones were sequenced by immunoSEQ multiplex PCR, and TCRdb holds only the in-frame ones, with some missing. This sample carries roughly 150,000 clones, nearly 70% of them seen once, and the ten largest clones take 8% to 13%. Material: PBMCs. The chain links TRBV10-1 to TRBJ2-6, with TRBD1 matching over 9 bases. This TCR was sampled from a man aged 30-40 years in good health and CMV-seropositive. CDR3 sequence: CASSPGTGNSGANVLTF. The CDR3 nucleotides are TGCGCCAGCAGCCCCGGGACAGGGAACTCTGGGGCCAACGTCCTGACTTTC.